Each of the 27 T cell receptor beta chains below was sequenced from the same sample in a study of blood T cells in healthy people across ages. Through a sample-barcoded 5' primer and a J-beta primer mix, a second PCR was run for about 6 to 12 cycles. A single record per CDR3 protein comes from TCRdb applying MiXCR to the 5' RACE reads. The sample consists of approximately 1.5 million distinct CDR3 sequences, roughly 43% of them appearing once. The sequenced sample consisted of blood. These receptors came from a young woman in good health.

This clonotype was observed a few times. This chain links TRBV7-2 with TRBJ2-1, with 9 bases identical to TRBD2. The CDR3 is made up of 15 amino acids. Losses at the gene ends were 2 bases for V and 5 bases for J; bases not matched to a gene: 4. From germline, CDR1 is SGHTA and CDR2 FQGNSA. In DNA form, the CDR3 reads TGTGCCAGCAGCTTAACGGGACTAGCAGACAATGAGCAGTTCTTC. Protein product: CASSLTGLADNEQFF.

The CDR3 nucleotides read TGTGCCAGCAGTCCAAAGGGGGGAGGCGGGACCTACGAGCAGTACTTC. Translated, it gives CASSPKGGGGTYEQYF. This chain links TRBV25-1 with TRBJ2-7; the D call may be TRBD1 or TRBD2 (6 bases each). This CDR3 is built from 16 residues. Germline values: CDR1 MGHDK, CDR2 SYGVNS. V dropped 5 bases and J dropped 2 bases, with 19 bases sitting between them.

This chain links TRBV7-2 with TRBJ2-1; D is undetermined. CDR3 length equals 14 residues. Trimming pared 5 bases from V and 4 bases from J, leaving 12 bases between. Per germline, CDR1 SGHTA and CDR2 FQGNSA. Here the CDR3 reads CASSPFGVYNEQFF. The CDR3, as DNA: TGTGCCAGCAGCCCCTTTGGGGTGTACAATGAGCAGTTCTTC.

Here the CDR3 reads CSATNGASDYNEQFF. DNA for the CDR3: TGCAGTGCTACAAACGGGGCTAGCGACTACAATGAGCAGTTCTTC. This sequence joins TRBV20-1 and TRBJ2-1; the D gene is possibly TRBD2 (6 bases). V shed 4 bases and J shed 3 bases, with 16 bases lying between them. CDR1 is DFQATT, CDR2 SNEGSKA, per germline (reference sequence). The CDR3 covers 15 residues.

The chain recombines TRBV7-6 with TRBJ2-1; D unresolved. CDR3 length: 18 amino acids. Germline-derived CDR1 and CDR2 are SGHVS and FNYEAQ. Trimming pared 2 bases from V and 8 bases from J, leaving 25 bases between. This CDR3 is CASSLFIAVATTSDEQFF. The CDR3, as DNA: TGTGCCAGCAGCTTATTTATCGCGGTGGCCACTACAAGCGATGAGCAGTTCTTC.

In its sample, this clonotype was seen many times. The junction departs from the called germline gene at one end, perhaps through a read error. J is TRBJ2-1 and V is TRBV7-7, with 13 bases fitting TRBD2. Germline loops: CDR1 SSHAT, CDR2 FNYEAQ (reference sequence). The CDR3 sequence is 16 residues long. The DNA for the CDR3 is TGTGCTAGCAGCTTAGCGGGACTAGCGGGAATCGATGAGCAGTTCTTC. Translated: CASSLAGLAGIDEQFF.

This chain joins TRBV2 and TRBJ2-1, with 7 bases fitting TRBD1. With 6 bases clipped from V and 0 bases from J, the junction kept 8 bases outside the gene matches. Germline CDR1 SNHLY, CDR2 FYNNEI. The CDR3 sequence is 16 residues long. The CDR3 coding sequence is TGTGCCAGCAGCTCCCTTCGGGACAGCTCCTACAATGAGCAGTTCTTC. Encoded protein: CASSSLRDSSYNEQFF.

This clonotype was counted a few times. The J gene is TRBJ2-2, the V gene TRBV29-1; D not certain. The V and J ends lost 7 bases and 6 bases respectively, with 9 bases between them. The CDR3 consists of 11 residues. CDR1 and CDR2 from the germline V gene are SQVTM and ANQGSEA. The CDR3 DNA reads TGCAGCGGCGGTGATGCCGGGGAGCTGTTTTTT. Translating gives CSGGDAGELFF.

Only a few counts were recorded for this clonotype. The chain joins TRBV20-1 to TRBJ2-7; the D gene could be TRBD1 or TRBD2 (5 bases each). There are 14 residues in the CDR3. Trimming shortened V by 0 bases and J by 2 bases, and 11 bases separated the two germline ends. Germline CDR1 is DFQATT and CDR2 is SNEGSKA (reference sequence). The CDR3 bases are TGCAGTGCTAGAGATTGGGGGTCTACCTACGAGCAGTACTTC. This encodes CSARDWGSTYEQYF.

The V gene is TRBV29-1, the J gene TRBJ2-7, with D perhaps TRBD1 (5 bases). Germline loops: CDR1 SQVTM, CDR2 ANQGSEA. This CDR3 contains 12 residues. In DNA form, the CDR3 reads TGCGGCTATCGCAGGGACTCCTACGAGCAGTACTTC. This translates into CGYRRDSYEQYF.

The chain employs TRBV12-3 or TRBV12-4 and TRBJ1-5; 7 bases line up with TRBD1. The CDR3 is made up of 14 amino acids. Trimming removed 6 bases from V and 4 bases from J; junction bases left unmatched: 6. CDR3 sequence: CASSPNRGNQPQHF. The DNA for the CDR3 is TGTGCCAGCAGCCCAAACAGGGGAAATCAGCCCCAGCATTTT.

The rearrangement joins TRBV12-3 or TRBV12-4 to TRBJ1-6; a weak D match, TRBD1 (6 bases). With 3 bases removed from V and 7 bases from J, the gap between germline ends came to 16 bases. The CDR3 sequence is 16 residues long. This CDR3 reads CASSFGGQKSNSPLHF. In DNA, the CDR3 is TGTGCCAGCAGTTTTGGGGGGCAAAAGTCGAATTCACCCCTCCACTTT.

The V call is TRBV6-6, the J call TRBJ1-2; D perhaps matches TRBD1 (5 bases). Germline lookup yields CDR1 MNHNY and CDR2 SVGAGI (reference sequence). This CDR3 has 14 amino acids. V was pared by 7 bases and J by 2 bases, with 14 bases between. CDR3 DNA sequence: TGTGCCAGCACGGATTTAGGGGCGAACTATGGCTACACCTTC. As protein: CASTDLGANYGYTF.

This CDR3 reads CASGNPTVAAFF. CDR3 sequence (DNA): TGTGCCAGCGGAAACCCGACAGTTGCGGCTTTCTTT. The chain is built from TRBV6-1 and TRBJ1-1, with D possibly matching TRBD1 (5 bases). Trimming removed 8 bases from V and 11 bases from J, with 18 bases in between. This CDR3 is built from 12 residues. Per the germline V gene, CDR1 is MNHNS and CDR2 is SASEGT.

This clonotype was seen a handful of times. The rearrangement uses TRBV18 and TRBJ2-5; the D is unclear. This CDR3 contains 13 residues. The V and J ends lost 5 bases and 2 bases respectively, with 9 bases between them. CDR1 is KGHSH and CDR2 is LQKENI in the germline V gene. CDR3 protein: CASSALGQETQYF. The CDR3 DNA follows: TGTGCCAGCTCAGCACTTGGGCAAGAGACCCAGTACTTC.

V usage is TRBV7-8 and J usage is TRBJ2-1; 8 bases match TRBD2. CDR1 SGHVS and CDR2 FQNEAQ come from the germline V gene. This CDR3 contains 14 residues. The V and J ends lost 1 base and 15 bases, in that order; junction bases with no gene match: 11. As DNA, the CDR3 is TGTGCCAGCAGCTTAGGATCTCTCGGGAGGGCCTCGTTCTTC. This sequence encodes CASSLGSLGRASFF.

This clonotype came up a few times. The chain recombines TRBV6-1 with TRBJ2-7; 8 bases line up with TRBD1. From germline, CDR1 is MNHNS and CDR2 SASEGT. This CDR3 has 14 residues. V trimming: 6 bases; J trimming: 4 bases; junction bases outside the gene matches: 8. The CDR3 DNA follows: TGTGCCAGCAGGCCCGGGACAGGAGAATACGAGCAGTACTTC. It codes for CASRPGTGEYEQYF.

This clonotype has a handful of counts. V and J are TRBV9 and TRBJ2-3; TRBD2 might be the D (5 bases). The CDR3 has 16 amino acids. Trimming left V 0 bases short and J 0 bases short, with 11 bases between. CDR1 is SGDLS and CDR2 is YYNGEE in the germline V gene. The CDR3: CASSVEGSSSTDTQYF. CDR3 coding DNA: TGTGCCAGCAGCGTAGAAGGGAGTTCTAGCACAGATACGCAGTATTTT.

This sequence joins TRBV12-3 or TRBV12-4 and TRBJ2-2; 7 bases match TRBD2. The trim removed 6 bases at V and 7 bases at J, leaving 11 bases unmatched. The CDR3 has 15 residues. In DNA, the CDR3 is TGTGCCAGCAGGTCCGGGAGGATAGCTCGCGGGGAGCTGTTTTTT. This codes for CASRSGRIARGELFF.

J is TRBJ2-1 and V is TRBV6-2 or TRBV6-3, with D perhaps being TRBD1 or TRBD2 (6 bases each). CDR1 is MNHEY, CDR2 SVGEGT, per germline. This CDR3 has 12 residues. Trimming took 8 bases from V and 8 from J, leaving 13 bases between them. The CDR3 nucleotides read TGTGCCAGCGTAGGGGGGCTGGATGAGCAGTTCTTC. This sequence encodes CASVGGLDEQFF.

The chain links TRBV4-3 to TRBJ1-5; D gene ambiguous. Trimming cost V 0 bases and J 5 bases, with 23 bases left between them. This CDR3 is 19 amino acids long. CDR1 LGHNA and CDR2 YSLEER come from the germline V gene. The CDR3 DNA follows: TGCGCCAGCAGCCAAGATAACGCTTACGACCCGCGGGGTGATCAGCCCCAGCATTTT. As protein: CASSQDNAYDPRGDQPQHF.

This chain uses TRBV6-2 or TRBV6-3 with TRBJ2-7, with a weak D call TRBD2 (6 bases). V was pared by 8 bases and J by 7 bases, with 24 bases between. CDR1 MNHEY and CDR2 SVGEGT come from the germline V gene. This CDR3 is built from 15 residues. The CDR3 region has the DNA TGTGCCAGCGGGTGGAGGCTAGCGCCAGAGAATGAGCAGTACTTC. It is translated as CASGWRLAPENEQYF.

The chain is built from TRBV5-1 and TRBJ2-5, with TRBD1 identical over 7 bases. The closer fit of TRBJ2-7 to the DNA end suggests the J call may be wrong. The CDR3 spans 16 residues. CDR1 and CDR2 from the germline V gene are SGHRS and YFSETQ. CDR3 sequence: CASSLGSTGALNEQYF. CDR3 DNA sequence: TGCGCCAGCAGCTTGGGGAGCACAGGGGCGCTAAACGAGCAGTACTTC.

In its sample, this clonotype was seen a few times. This CDR3 reads CASSRPRVYNEQFF. The CDR3 DNA follows: TGTGCCAGCAGCAGACCTCGAGTTTACAATGAGCAGTTCTTC. The V gene is TRBV28, the J gene TRBJ2-1, with no clear D. CDR3 length: 14 amino acids. V gave up 6 bases and J gave up 4 bases, with 13 bases separating them. Germline CDR1 and CDR2: MDHEN and SYDVKM. Combining the CDR3 with reference TRBV28 and TRBJ2-1 gives the whole variable domain DVKVTQSSRYLVKRTGEKVFLECVQDMDHENMFWYRQDPGLGLRLIYFSYDVKMKEKGDIPEGYSVSREKKERFSLILESASTNQTSMYLCASSRPRVYNEQFFGPGTRLTVL.

CDR3 sequence reads: CASSLRGQGQDGYTF. CDR3 sequence (DNA): TGTGCCAGCAGTTTACGGGGACAGGGACAAGATGGCTACACCTTC. V is TRBV27 and J is TRBJ1-2; 9 bases align to TRBD1. After removal of 2 bases from V and 6 bases from J, the junction contained 7 bases not matched to a gene. Germline CDR1 reads MNHEY; CDR2 reads SMNVEV (reference sequence). The length of the CDR3 is 15 residues.

This sequence joins TRBV5-5 and TRBJ2-7; 8 nucleotides agree with TRBD1. The trim removed 4 bases at V and 4 bases at J, leaving 7 bases unmatched. The germline CDR1 and CDR2 sequences are SGHKS and YYEKEE (reference sequence). The CDR3 loop spans 14 amino acids. CDR3 loop: CASSPDDRGYEQYF. The CDR3 nucleotides are TGTGCCAGCAGCCCGGATGACAGGGGTTACGAGCAGTACTTC. Together with reference TRBV5-5 and TRBJ2-7, the CDR3 gives the full variable domain: DAGVTQSPTHLIKTRGQQVTLRCSPISGHKSVSWYQQVLGQGPQFIFQYYEKEERGRGNFPDRFSARQFPNYSSELNVNALLLGDSALYLCASSPDDRGYEQYFGPGTRLTVT.

On this clonotype: Germline and junction disagree at one end, which may indicate a read error. The chain links TRBV6-9 to TRBJ1-1, with a tentative D call TRBD1 (5 bases). CDR1 and CDR2 from the germline V gene are MNHGY and SVAAGI. The CDR3 consists of 16 residues. In DNA, the CDR3 is TGTGCCAGCAGTTCGAGCGGACAACTTAGGAACACTGAGGCTTTCTTT. It yields the protein CASSSSGQLRNTEAFF.